The 28 T cell receptor beta chains reported below all come from one sample, sequenced in a study of T-cell reconstitution after alpha-beta-depleted transplantation in children. Unique molecular identifiers were incorporated into the prepared TCRbeta library. TCRdb re-called the PCR reads through MiXCR, storing one row per CDR3 protein. The sample lists 500,000 or so distinct CDR3 sequences; roughly 33% were seen once. The input for sequencing was PBMCs from the stem cell graft donor, taken from the stem cell graft. The receptors were sampled from a human donor who donated a stem cell graft to a child with aplastic anemia.

The chain uses TRBV7-9 and TRBJ1-4; tentative D call: TRBD1 (5 bases). V gave up 4 bases and J gave up 10 bases, with 10 bases separating them. CDR3 length: 12 residues. From germline, CDR1 is SEHNR and CDR2 FQNEAQ (reference sequence). The CDR3 nucleotides are TGTGCCAGCAGCTCAAGGGACTCAAAACTGTTTTTT. This gives the protein CASSSRDSKLFF.

The V gene is TRBV25-1, the J gene TRBJ2-5; D is uncertain. Germline values: CDR1 MGHDK, CDR2 SYGVNS. There are 13 residues in the CDR3. Trimming removed 4 bases at V and 5 bases at J, with 11 bases between. CDR3 coding DNA: TGTGCCAGCAGTGCTCTGCACTCGGAGACCCAGTACTTC. Its protein is CASSALHSETQYF.

This clonotype was recorded a few times. This chain links TRBV7-2 with TRBJ1-5, with D perhaps TRBD1 (5 bases). CDR1 is SGHTA, CDR2 FQGNSA, per germline. The CDR3 has 14 residues. Deletions cut 3 bases from V and 4 bases from J, with 10 bases between. CDR3 sequence reads: CASSFRQTNQPQHF. The CDR3 DNA is TGTGCCAGCAGCTTCAGACAGACTAATCAGCCCCAGCATTTT.

The CDR3 coding sequence is TGTGCCAGTAGTATAGAATCCTACAATGAGCAGTTCTTC. It is translated as CASSIESYNEQFF. The chain links TRBV19 to TRBJ2-1; no definite D call. The germline gives CDR1 LNHDA, CDR2 SQIVND (reference sequence). The germline V and J ends were trimmed by 0 bases and 1 base, with 1 base remaining between them. CDR3 length: 13 residues.

The chain links TRBV3-1 to TRBJ1-2; 8 bases are a match to TRBD1. Germline lookup yields CDR1 LGHDT and CDR2 YNNKEL (reference sequence). After removal of 4 bases from V and 4 bases from J, the junction contained 8 bases not matched to a gene. CDR3 size: 15 residues. Written as DNA, the CDR3 is TGTGCCAGCAGCCTGGGGACAGGTTCATCCTATGGCTACACCTTC. It encodes CASSLGTGSSYGYTF.

This chain joins TRBV12-3 or TRBV12-4 and TRBJ2-5; 9 bases fit TRBD1. The CDR3 is 14 amino acids. The ends lost 6 bases at V and 5 bases at J; junction bases unmatched: 7. In DNA form, the CDR3 reads TGTGCCAGCAGCCGAGGGACAGGGTCGGAGACCCAGTACTTC. This codes for CASSRGTGSETQYF.

The chain uses TRBV30 and TRBJ1-4; TRBD1 agrees at 9 bases. Germline assignment: CDR1 GTSNPN and CDR2 SVGIG (reference sequence). This CDR3 region has 15 residues. V shed 1 base, J shed 5 bases, and the junction held 5 bases outside the gene matches. CDR3 DNA: TGTGCCTGGAGTGAGATCGGACAGGGGAATGAAAAACTGTTTTTT. Translating it yields CAWSEIGQGNEKLFF.

The chain uses TRBV30 and TRBJ1-2, with TRBD1 as a possible D gene (5 bases). Germline V gene lookup returns CDR1 GTSNPN and CDR2 SVGIG (reference sequence). Deletions cut 0 bases from V and 7 bases from J, with 12 bases between. There are 13 residues in the CDR3. The CDR3 sequence: CAWSVSGGGGYTF. CDR3 coding DNA: TGTGCCTGGAGTGTATCCGGGGGTGGTGGCTACACCTTC.

The table lists this clonotype with a few counts. V usage is TRBV6-1 and J usage is TRBJ1-1; a possible D gene is TRBD1 (5 bases). The CDR3 spans 13 residues. Germline CDR1 and CDR2: MNHNS and SASEGT. Trimming cost V 7 bases and J 4 bases, with 13 bases left between them. CDR3 amino acids: CASKRGEGTEAFF. The CDR3 DNA is TGTGCCAGCAAGAGAGGGGAGGGCACTGAAGCTTTCTTT.

The chain links TRBV24-1 to TRBJ2-5; 7 bases are a match to TRBD1. The CDR3 loop spans 15 amino acids. Germline V gives CDR1 KGHDR, CDR2 SFDVKD. The V gene end was trimmed by 4 bases and the J gene end by 3 bases; junction bases not matched to a gene: 7. The CDR3 region is CATSETGTAKETQYF. CDR3 nucleotides: TGTGCCACCAGTGAGACCGGGACAGCCAAAGAGACCCAGTACTTC.

This clonotype appeared a few times. V usage is TRBV20-1 and J usage is TRBJ2-1; D unresolved. V was pared by 6 bases and J by 10 bases, with 16 bases between. This CDR3 has 12 residues. Per germline, CDR1 DFQATT and CDR2 SNEGSKA (reference sequence). The CDR3 DNA sequence: TGCAGTGCCCCCATCCCATTTAGGGAGCAGTTCTTC. Its protein is CSAPIPFREQFF.

The chain links TRBV7-3 to TRBJ2-1; 10 positions agree with TRBD2. The CDR3 length is 15 residues. J was trimmed by 6 bases and V by 5 bases; bases with no gene match: 7. The germline CDR1 and CDR2 sequences are SGHTA and FQGTGA. Here the CDR3 DNA reads TGTGCCAGCAGCCCAACTAGCGGGATTATCAATGAGCAGTTCTTC. Translating it yields CASSPTSGIINEQFF. Using reference TRBV7-3 and TRBJ2-1 for the parts outside the CDR3, the full variable domain is GAGVSQTPSNKVTEKGKYVELRCDPISGHTALYWYRQSLGQGPEFLIYFQGTGAADDSGLPNDRFFAVRPEGSVSTLKIQRTERGDSAVYLCASSPTSGIINEQFFGPGTRLTVL.

V usage is TRBV11-2 and J usage is TRBJ2-1; 12 nucleotides match TRBD2. J lost 5 bases, V lost 3 bases, and 11 bases had no gene match. The length of the CDR3 is 18 residues. The germline V gene has CDR1 SGHAT and CDR2 FQNNGV. DNA of the CDR3: TGTGCCAGCAGCTTCCCGCGTCGGACTAGCGGGAAGAACAATGAGCAGTTCTTC. Translating it yields CASSFPRRTSGKNNEQFF.

This clonotype was counted between two and nine times. The V gene is TRBV7-8, the J gene TRBJ1-1; D call uncertain. The CDR3 runs 13 residues. Trimming shortened V by 5 bases and J by 5 bases, and 12 bases separated the two germline ends. Germline V gives CDR1 SGHVS, CDR2 FQNEAQ. In DNA, the CDR3 is TGTGCCAGCAGCATAGAAGGGTGGACTGAAGCTTTCTTT. Protein product: CASSIEGWTEAFF.

This clonotype was found once. The chain couples TRBV28 to TRBJ1-1, with 7 positions matching TRBD1. V trimming: 5 bases; J trimming: 1 base; junction bases outside the gene matches: 10. Germline lookup yields CDR1 MDHEN and CDR2 SYDVKM. This CDR3 region has 16 residues. The CDR3: CASSPQQGIRNTEAFF. CDR3 sequence (DNA): TGTGCCAGCAGTCCCCAACAGGGGATTCGGAACACTGAAGCTTTCTTT.

The CDR3 sequence: CASSQSPSLKVSTEAFF. In DNA form, the CDR3 reads TGTGCCAGCAGTCAATCGCCATCCCTAAAGGTATCCACTGAAGCTTTCTTT. This sequence joins TRBV27 and TRBJ1-1; no firm D call. This CDR3 has 17 residues. Germline V lookup: CDR1 MNHEY, CDR2 SMNVEV (reference sequence). Trimming stripped 5 bases from V and 4 bases from J, with 23 bases between.

This clonotype was found many times. V and J are TRBV20-1 and TRBJ2-7; 11 positions agree with TRBD2. The germline gives CDR1 DFQATT, CDR2 SNEGSKA (reference sequence). The ends lost 5 bases at V and 2 bases at J; junction bases unmatched: 8. The length of the CDR3 is 15 residues. The CDR3 DNA is TGCAGTGCTCGGAGGACTAGCGGGCGAACCTACGAGCAGTACTTC. It encodes CSARRTSGRTYEQYF.

This clonotype was found a few times. This rearrangement joins TRBV24-1 to TRBJ2-1; perhaps TRBD1 as D (6 bases). The germline V and J ends were trimmed by 11 bases and 4 bases, with 8 bases remaining between them. The CDR3 is made up of 11 amino acids. The germline V gene has CDR1 KGHDR and CDR2 SFDVKD. The CDR3 region has the DNA TGTGCCATAGGGACATACAATGAGCAGTTCTTC. Its protein is CAIGTYNEQFF.

The chain joins TRBV20-1 to TRBJ2-1, with TRBD1 matching over 8 bases. CDR1 DFQATT and CDR2 SNEGSKA come from the germline V gene (reference sequence). Germline trimming cut 1 base from V and 3 bases from J; bases unmatched to any gene: 8. This CDR3 has 16 amino acids. The CDR3 sequence is CSARGPQGAFYNEQFF. The DNA of the CDR3 is TGCAGTGCTAGAGGGCCCCAGGGGGCATTCTACAATGAGCAGTTCTTC.

In this sample, this clonotype turned up a few times. A much larger clone lies a single base off, so this may be a read error. The chain links TRBV12-3 or TRBV12-4 to TRBJ2-1; D gene ambiguous. Trimming shortened V by 1 base and J by 12 bases, and 7 bases separated the two germline ends. This CDR3 has 11 residues. This chain's CDR3 is CASSLGPAQFF. As DNA, the CDR3 is TGTGCCAGCAGTTTAGGGCCTGCGCAGTTCTTC.

In this sample, this clonotype turned up a few times. The chain uses TRBV7-2 and TRBJ2-2, with 9 bases lining up with TRBD2. Germline V gene lookup returns CDR1 SGHTA and CDR2 FQGNSA. CDR3 length equals 17 residues. V was pared by 1 base and J by 4 bases, with 7 bases of the junction left unmatched. The DNA of the CDR3 is TGTGCCAGCAGCTTAGTCGGCGGGAGGGCCGCCACCGGGGAGCTGTTTTTT. Translation: CASSLVGGRAATGELFF.

This clonotype appeared many times. At one end, the junction sequence differs from germline, possibly due to a read error. The chain is built from TRBV9 and TRBJ2-1, with 9 bases identical to TRBD1. The CDR3 length is 14 residues. Per the germline V gene, CDR1 is SGDLS and CDR2 is YYNGEE. For the CDR3, the DNA is TGCGCCAGCAGCGTGGGACAGGGCGGGAATGAGCAGTTCTTC. Its protein product is CASSVGQGGNEQFF.

The rearrangement joins TRBV10-3 to TRBJ2-1; 7 nucleotides agree with TRBD2. CDR3 size: 14 residues. Germline CDR1 reads ENHRY; CDR2 reads SYGVKD. With V trimmed by 3 bases and J by 10 bases, 9 bases remained unmatched. The CDR3, as DNA: TGTGCCATCAGTGACCCCTCTACTAGCGCAGAGCAGTTCTTC. Amino acid sequence: CAISDPSTSAEQFF.

The V call is TRBV18, the J call TRBJ2-4; D is undetermined. The CDR3 is made up of 15 amino acids. Trimming left V 3 bases short and J 2 bases short, with 11 bases between. Germline V gene sequence: CDR1 KGHSH, CDR2 LQKENI. CDR3 amino acids: CASSPSGGSKNIQYF. CDR3 sequence (DNA): TGTGCCAGCTCACCGTCGGGTGGGTCCAAAAACATTCAGTACTTC. Filled out from reference TRBV18 and TRBJ2-4, the complete variable domain reads NAGVMQNPRHLVRRRGQEARLRCSPMKGHSHVYWYRQLPEEGLKFMVYLQKENIIDESGMPKERFSAEFPKEGPSILRIQQVVRGDSAAYFCASSPSGGSKNIQYFGAGTRLSVL.

This chain connects TRBV12-3 or TRBV12-4 to TRBJ2-1; 8 bases agree with TRBD1. The CDR3 runs to 14 residues. V lost 3 bases to trimming and J lost 8 bases; unmatched junction nucleotides: 6. CDR3 in DNA: TGTGCCAGCAGTTTCTCCCAGGGGGCGTATGAGCAGTTCTTC. Its protein product is CASSFSQGAYEQFF.

The rearrangement uses TRBV28 and TRBJ1-5; the D gene is possibly TRBD1 (6 bases). CDR3 length equals 15 residues. Trimming took 6 bases from V and 7 from J, leaving 19 bases between them. Germline V gene lookup returns CDR1 MDHEN and CDR2 SYDVKM. CDR3 nucleotides: TGTGCCAGCAGCCGACCCCGGCAGGGGCACCAGCCCCAGCATTTT. Translating gives CASSRPRQGHQPQHF.

V is TRBV7-2 and J is TRBJ2-5, with 10 bases that match TRBD2. Germline V gene lookup returns CDR1 SGHTA and CDR2 FQGNSA. The CDR3 contains 18 residues. The V segment lost 0 bases and the J segment 5 bases; nucleotides outside the gene matches: 12. CDR3 in amino acids: CASSLAPPRGLAKETQYF. The CDR3 DNA is TGTGCCAGCAGCTTAGCCCCGCCTCGGGGACTAGCGAAGGAGACCCAGTACTTC.

This clonotype has more than one count but fewer than ten. This chain connects TRBV11-2 to TRBJ2-7, with 8 positions matching TRBD1. The ends lost 5 bases at V and 1 base at J; junction bases unmatched: 13. CDR1 is SGHAT, CDR2 FQNNGV, per germline. The CDR3 covers 17 residues. The chain's CDR3 is CASSQGTGLVPSYEQYF. The CDR3 nucleotides read TGTGCCAGCAGCCAAGGGACAGGCCTAGTCCCTTCCTACGAGCAGTACTTC.